The TCR beta chain described here comes from a study of blood T cell repertoires in COVID-19. Study details: Acute-phase and convalescent COVID-19 samples originated in the United States, Italy and Spain. Nucleic acid was either cDNA or gDNA, and it came from T cells, B-cell-depleted T cells, or PBMCs.

In Seattle, patients joined the study during active infection and were tracked longitudinally. Per the original methods: Reference gene primer amplification yielded estimated nucleated cell counts. Method: immunoSEQ multiplex PCR; TCRdb's copy keeps in-frame clones and lacks some. V and J calls plus clone size are reproduced from that table; the DNA served to infer D and trimming. The sample holds 100,000 to 150,000 clones; around 89% are singletons and the top ten take roughly 4%. Per the germline V gene, CDR1 is SGHNT and CDR2 is YYREEE (reference sequence). Unmatched junction bases numbered 7, after V lost 4 bases and J lost 5 bases. This CDR3 has 14 amino acids.

V usage is TRBV5-4 and J usage is TRBJ2-5; TRBD1 aligns across 8 bases. Sequences were obtained from peripheral blood. The receptor comes from a man in his sixties with COVID-19, enrolled during active disease. CDR3 residues: CASSPGQVAETQYF. As DNA, the CDR3 is TGTGCCAGCAGCCCGGGACAGGTCGCTGAGACCCAGTACTTC.